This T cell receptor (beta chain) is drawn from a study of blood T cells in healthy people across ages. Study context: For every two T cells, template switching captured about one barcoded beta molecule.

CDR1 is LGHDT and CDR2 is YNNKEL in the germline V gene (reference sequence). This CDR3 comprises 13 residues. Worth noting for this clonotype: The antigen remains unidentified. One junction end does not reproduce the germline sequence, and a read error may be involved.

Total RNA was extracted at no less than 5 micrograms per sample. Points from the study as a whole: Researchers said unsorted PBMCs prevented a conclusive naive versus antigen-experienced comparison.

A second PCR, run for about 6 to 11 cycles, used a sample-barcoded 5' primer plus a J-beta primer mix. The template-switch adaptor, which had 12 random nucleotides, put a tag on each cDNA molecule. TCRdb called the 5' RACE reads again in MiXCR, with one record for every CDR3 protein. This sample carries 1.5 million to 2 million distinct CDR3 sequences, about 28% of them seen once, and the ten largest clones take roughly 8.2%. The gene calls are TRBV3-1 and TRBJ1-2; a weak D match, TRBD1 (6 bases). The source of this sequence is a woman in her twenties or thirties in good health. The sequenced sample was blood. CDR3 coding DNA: TGTGCCTGCAGCCAAGGACAGACCGATGGCTACACCTTC. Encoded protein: CACSQGQTDGYTF.